This T cell receptor beta chain is from a study of T cell responses to AZD1222 COVID-19 vaccine. Trimming took 5 bases from V and 6 from J; bases not matched to a gene: 5. CDR3 size: 13 residues. Germline assignment: CDR1 SGHTA and CDR2 FQGNSA. Measured with immunoSEQ multiplex PCR; TCRdb has only the in-frame clones, and not every one. This sample has approximately 100,000 clones, with about nine tenths found just once. The rearrangement uses TRBV7-2 and TRBJ2-7, with 9 bases lining up with TRBD1. The sequencing here drew on peripheral blood, taken on day 0 of AZD1222 vaccination. The clonotype was recovered from an adult in good health. The chain's CDR3 is CASSARQGVEQYF. DNA of the CDR3: TGTGCCAGCAGCGCCCGACAGGGGGTCGAGCAGTACTTC.